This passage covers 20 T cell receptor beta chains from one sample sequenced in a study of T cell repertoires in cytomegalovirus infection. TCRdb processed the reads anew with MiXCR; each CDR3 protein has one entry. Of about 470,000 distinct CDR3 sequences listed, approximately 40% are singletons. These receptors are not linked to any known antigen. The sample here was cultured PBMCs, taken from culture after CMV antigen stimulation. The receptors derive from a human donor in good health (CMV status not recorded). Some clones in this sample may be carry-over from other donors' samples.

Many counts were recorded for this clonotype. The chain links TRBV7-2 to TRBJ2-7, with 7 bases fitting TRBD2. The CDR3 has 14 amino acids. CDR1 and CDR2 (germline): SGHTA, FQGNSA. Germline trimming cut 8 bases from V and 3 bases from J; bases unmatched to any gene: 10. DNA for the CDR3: TGTGCCAGCCGACGGGGAGGGACCGACTACGAGCAGTACTTC. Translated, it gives CASRRGGTDYEQYF.

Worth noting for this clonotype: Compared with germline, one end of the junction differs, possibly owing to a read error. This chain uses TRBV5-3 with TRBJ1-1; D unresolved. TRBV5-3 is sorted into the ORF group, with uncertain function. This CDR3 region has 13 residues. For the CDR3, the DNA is TGTGCCAGCAGCTTGTTCGGGGACACTGAAGCTTTCTTT. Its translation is CASSLFGDTEAFF.

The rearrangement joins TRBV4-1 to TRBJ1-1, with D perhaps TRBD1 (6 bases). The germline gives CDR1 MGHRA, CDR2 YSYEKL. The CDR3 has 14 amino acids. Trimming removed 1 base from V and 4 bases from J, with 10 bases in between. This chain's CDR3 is CASSQGTGSTEAFF. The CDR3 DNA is TGCGCCAGCAGCCAAGGTACAGGGTCCACTGAAGCTTTCTTT.

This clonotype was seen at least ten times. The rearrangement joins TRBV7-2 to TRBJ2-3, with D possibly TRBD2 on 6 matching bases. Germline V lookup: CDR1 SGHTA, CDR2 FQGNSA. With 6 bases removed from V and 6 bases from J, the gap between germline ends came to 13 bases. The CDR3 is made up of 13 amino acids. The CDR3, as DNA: TGTGCCAGCAGGCCGGGGGTGACGGATACGCAGTATTTT. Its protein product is CASRPGVTDTQYF.

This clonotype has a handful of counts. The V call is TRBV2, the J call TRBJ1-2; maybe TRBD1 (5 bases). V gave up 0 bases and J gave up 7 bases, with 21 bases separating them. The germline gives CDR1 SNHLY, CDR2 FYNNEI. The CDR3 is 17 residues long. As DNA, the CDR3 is TGTGCCAGCAGTGAAGCGCAGGACACAATGTTTTATCGTGGCTACACCTTC. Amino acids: CASSEAQDTMFYRGYTF.

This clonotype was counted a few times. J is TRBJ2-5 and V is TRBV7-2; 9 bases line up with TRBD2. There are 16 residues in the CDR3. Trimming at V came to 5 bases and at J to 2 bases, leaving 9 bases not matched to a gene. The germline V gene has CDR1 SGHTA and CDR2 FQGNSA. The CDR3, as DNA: TGTGCCAGCAGCCCCCGACTAGCGGAGCCTCAAGAGACCCAGTACTTC. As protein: CASSPRLAEPQETQYF.

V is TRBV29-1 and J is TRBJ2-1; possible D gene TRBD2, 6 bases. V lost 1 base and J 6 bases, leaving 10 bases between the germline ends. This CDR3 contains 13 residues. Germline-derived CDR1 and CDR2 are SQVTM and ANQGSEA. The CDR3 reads CSVEGRVSNEQFF. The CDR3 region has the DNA TGCAGCGTTGAAGGGAGGGTCTCCAATGAGCAGTTCTTC.

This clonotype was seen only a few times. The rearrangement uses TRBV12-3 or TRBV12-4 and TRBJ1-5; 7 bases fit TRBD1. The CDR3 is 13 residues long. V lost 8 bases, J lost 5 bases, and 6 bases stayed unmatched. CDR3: CASGRQGYQPQHF. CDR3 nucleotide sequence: TGTGCCAGCGGGAGACAGGGCTATCAGCCCCAGCATTTT.

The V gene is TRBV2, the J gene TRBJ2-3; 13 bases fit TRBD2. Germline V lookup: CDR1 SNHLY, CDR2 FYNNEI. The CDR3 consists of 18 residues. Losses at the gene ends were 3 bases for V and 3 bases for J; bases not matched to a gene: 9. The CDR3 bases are TGTGCCAGCAGTGAGTTAAAGCCGGGACTAGCGGGGACAGATACGCAGTATTTT. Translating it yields CASSELKPGLAGTDTQYF. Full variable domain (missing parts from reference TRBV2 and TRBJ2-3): EPEVTQTPSHQVTQMGQEVILRCVPISNHLYFYWYRQILGQKVEFLVSFYNNEISEKSEIFDDQFSVERPDGSNFTLKIRSTKLEDSAMYFCASSELKPGLAGTDTQYFGPGTRLTVL.

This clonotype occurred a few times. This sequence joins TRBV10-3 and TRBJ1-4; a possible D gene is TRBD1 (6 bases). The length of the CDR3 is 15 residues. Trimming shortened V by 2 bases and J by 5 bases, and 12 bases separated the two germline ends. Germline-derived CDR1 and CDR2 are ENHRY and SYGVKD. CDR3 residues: CAISERGAGNEKLFF. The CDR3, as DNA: TGTGCCATCAGTGAGAGGGGGGCTGGAAATGAAAAACTGTTTTTT.

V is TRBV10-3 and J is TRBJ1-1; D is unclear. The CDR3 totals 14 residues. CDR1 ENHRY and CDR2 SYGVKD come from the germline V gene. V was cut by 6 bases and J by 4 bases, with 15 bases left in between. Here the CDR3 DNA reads TGTGCCATCAGGGGCCGGCCTAGAGGCACTGAAGCTTTCTTT. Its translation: CAIRGRPRGTEAFF.

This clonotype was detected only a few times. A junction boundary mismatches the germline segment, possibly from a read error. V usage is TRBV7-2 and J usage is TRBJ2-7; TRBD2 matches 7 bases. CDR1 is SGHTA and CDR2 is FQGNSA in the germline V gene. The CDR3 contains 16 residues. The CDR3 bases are TGTGCCAGCAGCCTAGCGCCTAGCGGAGGGGCCTACGAGCAGTACTTC. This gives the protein CASSLAPSGGAYEQYF. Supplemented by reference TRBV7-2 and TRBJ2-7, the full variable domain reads GAGVSQSPSNKVTEKGKDVELRCDPISGHTALYWYRQSLGQGLEFLIYFQGNSAPDKSGLPSDRFSAERTGGSVSTLTIQRTQQEDSAVYLCASSLAPSGGAYEQYFGPGTRLTVT.

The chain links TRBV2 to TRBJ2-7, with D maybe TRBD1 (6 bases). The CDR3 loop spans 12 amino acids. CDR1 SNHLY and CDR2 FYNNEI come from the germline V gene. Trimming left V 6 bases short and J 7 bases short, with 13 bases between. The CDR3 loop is CASSTGYAEQYF. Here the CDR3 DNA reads TGTGCCAGCAGCACAGGGTATGCGGAGCAGTACTTC.

The CDR3 coding sequence is TGTGCCAGCAGCTTAGTATGGAGACAGGGCTACAATGAGCAGTTCTTC. Translated, it gives CASSLVWRQGYNEQFF. The chain has TRBV7-9 and TRBJ2-1, with TRBD1 matching over 7 bases. V trimming: 1 base; J trimming: 3 bases; junction bases outside the gene matches: 6. CDR1 is SEHNR and CDR2 is FQNEAQ in the germline V gene (reference sequence). This CDR3 comprises 16 residues.

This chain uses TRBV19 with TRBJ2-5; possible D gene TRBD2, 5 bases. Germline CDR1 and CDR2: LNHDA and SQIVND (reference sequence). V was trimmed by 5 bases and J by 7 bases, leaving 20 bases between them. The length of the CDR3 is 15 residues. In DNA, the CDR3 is TGTGCCAGTAGTCCTCCGACTGGGAGTGATTGGACCCAGTACTTC. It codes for CASSPPTGSDWTQYF.

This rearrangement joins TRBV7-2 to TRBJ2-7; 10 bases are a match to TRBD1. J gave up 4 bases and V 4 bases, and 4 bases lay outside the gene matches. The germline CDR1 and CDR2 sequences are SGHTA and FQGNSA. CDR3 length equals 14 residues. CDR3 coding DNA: TGTGCCAGCAGCTATGACAGGGGGCGGTACGAGCAGTACTTC. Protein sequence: CASSYDRGRYEQYF.

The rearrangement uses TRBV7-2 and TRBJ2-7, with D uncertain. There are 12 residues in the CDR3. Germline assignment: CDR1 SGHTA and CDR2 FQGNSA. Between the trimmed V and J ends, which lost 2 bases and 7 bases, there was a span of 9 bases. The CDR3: CASSLRTREQYF. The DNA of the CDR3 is TGTGCCAGCAGCTTAAGGACGAGGGAGCAGTACTTC.

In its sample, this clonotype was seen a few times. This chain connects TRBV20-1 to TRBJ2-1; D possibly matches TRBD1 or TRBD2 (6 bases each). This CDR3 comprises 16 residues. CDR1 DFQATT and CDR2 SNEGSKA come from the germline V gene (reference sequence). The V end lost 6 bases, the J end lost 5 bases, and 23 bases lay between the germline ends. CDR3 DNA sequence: TGCAGTGCCGACGGGAATTACCGGGGGCAAAACAATGAGCAGTTCTTC. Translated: CSADGNYRGQNNEQFF.

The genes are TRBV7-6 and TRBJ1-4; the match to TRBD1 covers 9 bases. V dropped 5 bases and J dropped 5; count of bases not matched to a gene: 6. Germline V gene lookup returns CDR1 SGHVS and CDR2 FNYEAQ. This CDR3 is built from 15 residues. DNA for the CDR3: TGTGCCAGCAGCCCCATCGGGACAGGGAATGAAAAACTGTTTTTT. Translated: CASSPIGTGNEKLFF.

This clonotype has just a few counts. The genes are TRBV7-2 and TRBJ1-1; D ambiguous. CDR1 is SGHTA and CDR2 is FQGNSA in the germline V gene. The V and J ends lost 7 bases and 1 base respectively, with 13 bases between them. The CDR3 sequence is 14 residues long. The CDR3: CASTPGPTNTEAFF. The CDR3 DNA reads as TGTGCCAGCACCCCCGGCCCGACGAACACTGAAGCTTTCTTT.